This T cell receptor beta chain came from a study of Graves' ophthalmopathy and Graves' hyperthyroidism. Study as a whole: Hyperthyroidism is called stable when no ophthalmopathy develops within 18 months of follow-up. The study's findings and limits: Cross-validated, the 13-signature model showed 87.88%/81.08% sensitivity/specificity, and 80%/75% in the test set. The study's model predicted ophthalmopathy progression at 70% to 71% sensitivity and about 72% specificity.

As the template, RNA transcripts were used to amplify TCR beta CDR3 regions. HTBI primers were used in a first-round RT-PCR, which preceded a second-round multiplex PCR. A single record per CDR3 protein comes from TCRdb applying MiXCR to the multiplex PCR reads. The table has around 1.1 million distinct CDR3 sequences, 35% to 40% seen once; the top ten hold over 8.5%. This clonotype was seen repeatedly, ten times or more. Antigen specificity is unknown. This CDR3 has 16 residues. The V gene's germline CDR1 is SGHAT and CDR2 FQNNGV. Trimming took 5 bases from V and 2 from J; bases not matched to a gene: 9.

This TCR derives from an adult man with Graves' hyperthyroidism. The sample consisted of peripheral blood or thyroid tissue (not recorded which). The rearrangement links TRBV11-2 to TRBJ1-2; 9 bases fit TRBD1. The CDR3 here is CASSPRQGGGNYGYTF. CDR3 sequence (DNA): TGTGCCAGCAGCCCTCGACAGGGGGGAGGAAACTATGGCTACACCTTC.